By share of the sample, the clone carrying this TCR beta chain is medium-sized. The sample belongs to a study of somatic mutations in cytotoxic T cells in rheumatoid arthritis. Positively selected by magnetic beads, CD4+ and CD8+ cells were purity-checked by flow cytometry. Only in-frame clones appear in the TCRdb table, and some are missing; sequencing was by immunoSEQ multiplex PCR. The repertoire holds roughly 13,000 clones, 70% to 85% seen once, with around 27% in the top ten. The TCR sequence derives from an adult with rheumatoid arthritis. The specimen was CD8+ T cells sorted from blood.

CDR3 sequence: CASSDRDRVDEQFF. The CDR3 nucleotides read TGCGCCAGCAGTGACCGGGACAGGGTGGATGAGCAGTTCTTC. The V call is TRBV10-1, the J call TRBJ2-1; TRBD1 matches at 9 bases. Germline V CDR1 and CDR2: WNHNN, SYGVQD (reference sequence). V gave up 3 bases and J gave up 8 bases; unmatched junction bases: 5. The CDR3 loop spans 14 amino acids.